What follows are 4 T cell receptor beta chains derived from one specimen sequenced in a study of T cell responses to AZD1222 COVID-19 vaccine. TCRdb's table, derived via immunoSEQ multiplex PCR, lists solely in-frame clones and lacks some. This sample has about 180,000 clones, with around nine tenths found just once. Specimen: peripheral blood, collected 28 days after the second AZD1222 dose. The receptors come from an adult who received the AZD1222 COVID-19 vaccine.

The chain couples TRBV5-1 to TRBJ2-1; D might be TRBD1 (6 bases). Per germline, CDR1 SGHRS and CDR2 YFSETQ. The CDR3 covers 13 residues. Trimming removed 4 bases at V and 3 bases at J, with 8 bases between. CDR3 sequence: CASSPDSYNEQFF. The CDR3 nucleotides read TGCGCCAGCAGCCCGGACAGCTACAATGAGCAGTTCTTC.

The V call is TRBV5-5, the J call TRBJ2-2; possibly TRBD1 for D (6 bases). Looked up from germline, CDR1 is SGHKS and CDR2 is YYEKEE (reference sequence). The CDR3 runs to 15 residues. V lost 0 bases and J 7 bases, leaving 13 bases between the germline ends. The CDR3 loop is CASSLATGNGGELFF. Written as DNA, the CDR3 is TGTGCCAGCAGCTTGGCCACAGGGAATGGCGGGGAGCTGTTTTTT.

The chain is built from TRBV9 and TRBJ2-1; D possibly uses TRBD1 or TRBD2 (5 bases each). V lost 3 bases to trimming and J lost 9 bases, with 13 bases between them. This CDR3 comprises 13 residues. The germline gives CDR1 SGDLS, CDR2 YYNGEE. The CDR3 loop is CASSARPGGEQFF. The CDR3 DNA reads TGTGCCAGCAGCGCGAGGCCTGGGGGTGAGCAGTTCTTC.

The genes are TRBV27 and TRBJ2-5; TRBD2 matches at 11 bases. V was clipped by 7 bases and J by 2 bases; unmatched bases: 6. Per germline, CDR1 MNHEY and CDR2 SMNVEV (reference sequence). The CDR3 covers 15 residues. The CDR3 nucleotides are TGTGCCAGCATGTTACTAGCGGGGGATCAAGAGACCCAGTACTTC. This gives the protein CASMLLAGDQETQYF.